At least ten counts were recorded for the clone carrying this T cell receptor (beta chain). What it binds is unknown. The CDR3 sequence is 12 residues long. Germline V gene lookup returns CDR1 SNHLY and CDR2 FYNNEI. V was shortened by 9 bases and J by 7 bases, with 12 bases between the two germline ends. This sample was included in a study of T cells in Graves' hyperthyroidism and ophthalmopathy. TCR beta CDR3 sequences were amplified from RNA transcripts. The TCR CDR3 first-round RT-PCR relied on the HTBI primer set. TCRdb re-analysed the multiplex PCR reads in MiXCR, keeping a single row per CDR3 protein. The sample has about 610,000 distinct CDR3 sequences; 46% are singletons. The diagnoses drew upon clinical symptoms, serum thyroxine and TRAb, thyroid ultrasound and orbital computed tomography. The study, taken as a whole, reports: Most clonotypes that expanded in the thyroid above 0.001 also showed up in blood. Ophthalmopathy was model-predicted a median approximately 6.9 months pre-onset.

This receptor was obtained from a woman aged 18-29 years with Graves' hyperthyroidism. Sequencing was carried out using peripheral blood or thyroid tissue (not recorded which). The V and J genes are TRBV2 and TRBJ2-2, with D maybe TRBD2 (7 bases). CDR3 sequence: CASQRGGGELFF. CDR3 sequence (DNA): TGTGCCAGTCAGAGGGGGGGCGGGGAGCTGTTTTTT.